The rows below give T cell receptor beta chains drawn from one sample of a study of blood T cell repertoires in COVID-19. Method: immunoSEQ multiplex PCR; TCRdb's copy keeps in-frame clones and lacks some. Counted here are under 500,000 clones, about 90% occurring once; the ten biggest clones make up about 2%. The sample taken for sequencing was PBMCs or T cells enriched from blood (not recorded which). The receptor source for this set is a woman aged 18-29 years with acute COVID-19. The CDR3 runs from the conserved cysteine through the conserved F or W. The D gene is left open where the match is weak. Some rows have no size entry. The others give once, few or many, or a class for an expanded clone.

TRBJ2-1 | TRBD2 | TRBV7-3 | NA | CASSTLAGVSYNEQFF | TGTGCCAGCAGCACACTAGCGGGGGTGTCCTACAATGAGCAGTTCTTC
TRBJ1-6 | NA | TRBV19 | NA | CASSILRDFPSPLHF | TGTGCCAGTAGTATCTTACGGGACTTCCCTTCACCCCTCCACTTT
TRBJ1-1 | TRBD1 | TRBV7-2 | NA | CASSARQGVKAFF | TGTGCCAGCAGCGCACGACAGGGCGTGAAGGCTTTCTTT
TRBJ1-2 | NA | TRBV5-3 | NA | CARSFLSSQGGNYGYTF | TGTGCCAGAAGCTTCCTATCATCACAGGGCGGTAACTATGGCTACACCTTC
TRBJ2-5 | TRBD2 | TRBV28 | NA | CATDSGISETQYF | TGTGCCACCGATAGCGGGATTTCCGAGACCCAGTACTTC
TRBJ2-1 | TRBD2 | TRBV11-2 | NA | CASSLGPSGSGQNEQFF | TGTGCCAGCAGCTTAGGGCCTAGCGGGAGTGGTCAGAATGAGCAGTTCTTC
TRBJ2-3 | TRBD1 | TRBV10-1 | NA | CASSEGTGGIQGTQYF | TGCGCCAGCAGTGAAGGGACAGGGGGCATTCAGGGTACGCAGTATTTT
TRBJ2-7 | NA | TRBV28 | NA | CASSRQETYEQYF | TGTGCCAGCAGTCGGCAGGAAACCTACGAGCAGTACTTC
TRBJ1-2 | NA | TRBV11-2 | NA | CASSRGPKSGGYTF | TGTGCCAGCAGCCGCGGCCCCAAATCGGGGGGCTACACCTTC
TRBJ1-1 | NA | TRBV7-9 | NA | CASSLGGVRGMNTEAFF | TGTGCCAGCAGCTTAGGGGGTGTCAGGGGAATGAACACTGAAGCTTTCTTT
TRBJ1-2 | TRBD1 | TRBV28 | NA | CASSLGQGHYGYTF | TGTGCCAGCAGTCTCGGACAGGGACACTATGGCTACACCTTC
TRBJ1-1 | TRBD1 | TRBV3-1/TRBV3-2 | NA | CASSSDRGNTEAFF | TGTGCCAGCAGCTCAGACAGGGGGAACACTGAAGCTTTCTTT
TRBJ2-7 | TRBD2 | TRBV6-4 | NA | CASSDPRLTSGSYEQYF | TGTGCCAGCAGTGACCCGCGGCTGACTAGCGGGAGTTACGAGCAGTACTTC
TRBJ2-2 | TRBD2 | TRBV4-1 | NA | CASSEVPGLAGGPTGELFF | TGCGCCAGCAGCGAAGTCCCGGGGCTAGCGGGAGGGCCAACCGGGGAGCTGTTTTTT
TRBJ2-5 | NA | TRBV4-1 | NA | CASSQDAGIQETQYF | TGCGCCAGCAGCCAAGATGCGGGGATACAAGAGACCCAGTACTTC
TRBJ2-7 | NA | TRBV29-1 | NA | CSVEDEAEPYEQYF | TGCAGCGTTGAAGATGAGGCGGAACCCTACGAGCAGTACTTC
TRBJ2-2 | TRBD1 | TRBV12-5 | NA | CASGPPQGARELFF | TGTGCTAGTGGTCCCCCTCAGGGGGCCCGGGAGCTGTTTTTT
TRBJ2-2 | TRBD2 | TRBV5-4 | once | CASSHGGALVTGELFF | TGTGCCAGCTCTCACGGGGGGGCTCTGGTCACCGGGGAGCTGTTTTTT
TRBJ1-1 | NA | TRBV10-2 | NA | CASSELGMGSRAFF | TGCGCCAGCAGTGAGTTAGGTATGGGCTCGCGAGCTTTCTTT
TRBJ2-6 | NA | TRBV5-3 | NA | CARSFISGANVLTF | TGTGCCAGAAGCTTTATCTCTGGGGCCAACGTCCTGACTTTC
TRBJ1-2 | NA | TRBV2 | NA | CASSVQGTGYGYTF | TGTGCCAGCAGTGTTCAGGGGACGGGCTATGGCTACACCTTC
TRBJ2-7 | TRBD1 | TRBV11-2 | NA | CASSLEGTGGVYEQYF | TGTGCCAGCAGCTTAGAGGGGACAGGGGGCGTCTACGAGCAGTACTTC
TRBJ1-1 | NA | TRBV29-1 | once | CSVLGRGTEAFF | TGCAGCGTCCTAGGTCGGGGGACTGAAGCTTTCTTT
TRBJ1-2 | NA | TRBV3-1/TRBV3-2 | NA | CASSQVDRSANYGYTF | TGTGCCAGCAGCCAAGTAGACAGATCAGCTAACTATGGCTACACCTTC
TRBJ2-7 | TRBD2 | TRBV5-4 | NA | CASSLETSGSHEQYF | TGTGCCAGCAGCTTGGAGACTAGCGGGAGCCACGAGCAGTACTTC
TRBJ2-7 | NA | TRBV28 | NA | CASSISQGTSYEQYF | TGTGCCAGCAGTATAAGTCAGGGTACATCCTACGAGCAGTACTTC
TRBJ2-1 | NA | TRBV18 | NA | CASSSDRSYNEQFF | TGTGCCAGCTCCTCAGACAGGTCCTACAATGAGCAGTTCTTC
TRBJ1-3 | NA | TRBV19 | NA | CASNDWRSGNTIYF | TGTGCCAGTAACGACTGGAGGTCTGGAAACACCATATATTTT
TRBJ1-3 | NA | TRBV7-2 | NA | CASSLDQGNTIYF | TGTGCCAGCAGCTTAGACCAGGGAAACACCATATATTTT
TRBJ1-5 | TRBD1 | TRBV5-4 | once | CASSLGTGDQPQHF | TGTGCCAGCAGCCTAGGGACAGGGGATCAGCCCCAGCATTTT
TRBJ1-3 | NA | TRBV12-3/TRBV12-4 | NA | CASQGSGNTIYF | TGTGCCTCCCAGGGCTCTGGAAACACCATATATTTT
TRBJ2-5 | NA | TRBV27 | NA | CASSPRAGEEGETQYF | TGTGCCAGCAGCCCCCGAGCCGGGGAGGAGGGGGAGACCCAGTACTTC
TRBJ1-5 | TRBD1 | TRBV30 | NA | CAFLTGRPDSNQPQHF | TGTGCCTTTTTGACAGGGCGACCCGATAGCAATCAGCCCCAGCATTTT
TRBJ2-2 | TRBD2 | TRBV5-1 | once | CASSLPLAGTGELFF | TGCGCCAGCAGCTTGCCCCTAGCGGGTACCGGGGAGCTGTTTTTT
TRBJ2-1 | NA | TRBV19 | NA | CASSIARNEQFF | TGTGCCAGTAGTATAGCCCGCAATGAGCAGTTCTTC
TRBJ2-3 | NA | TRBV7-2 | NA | CASSFQRDTQYF | TGTGCCAGCAGCTTCCAGAGGGATACGCAGTATTTT
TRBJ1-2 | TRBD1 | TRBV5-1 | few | CASSSDRVYGYTF | TGCGCCAGCAGCTCGGACAGGGTGTATGGCTACACCTTC
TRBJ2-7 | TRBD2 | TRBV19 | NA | CASSMYLAGGLYEQYF | TGTGCCAGTAGTATGTACCTAGCGGGGGGGCTCTACGAGCAGTACTTC
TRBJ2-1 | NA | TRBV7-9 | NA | CASSLDSSSYNEQFF | TGTGCCAGCAGCTTGGACTCAAGCTCCTACAATGAGCAGTTCTTC
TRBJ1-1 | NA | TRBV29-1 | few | CSVERGAGGEAFF | TGCAGCGTTGAACGGGGGGCCGGGGGTGAAGCTTTCTTT
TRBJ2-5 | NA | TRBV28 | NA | CASSLTRLETQYF | TGTGCCAGCAGCCTGACTAGGTTGGAGACCCAGTACTTC
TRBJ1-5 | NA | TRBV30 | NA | CAWSTRADQPQHF | TGTGCCTGGAGTACCCGCGCGGATCAGCCCCAGCATTTT
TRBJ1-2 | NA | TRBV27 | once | CASSLYSADTLDGYTF | TGTGCCAGCAGTTTATACTCCGCAGACACCCTGGATGGCTACACCTTC
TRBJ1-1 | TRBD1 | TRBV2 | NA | CASRETGATEAFF | TGTGCCAGCAGAGAGACAGGGGCAACTGAAGCTTTCTTT
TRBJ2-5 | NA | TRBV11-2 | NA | CASSFPYRGGGETQYF | TGTGCCAGCAGCTTCCCGTACAGGGGAGGTGGAGAGACCCAGTACTTC
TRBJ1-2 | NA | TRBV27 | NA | CASSPSRTSNYGYTF | TGTGCCAGCAGTCCATCTCGGACAAGTAACTATGGCTACACCTTC
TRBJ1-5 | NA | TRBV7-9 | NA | CASSTEGQPNQPQHF | TGTGCCAGCAGCACCGAGGGACAACCCAATCAGCCCCAGCATTTT
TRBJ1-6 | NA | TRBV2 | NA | CASSEFRTVESPLHF | TGTGCCAGCAGTGAATTCAGGACAGTAGAATCACCCCTCCACTTT
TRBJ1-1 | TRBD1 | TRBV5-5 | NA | CASSSQGGSGEAFF | TGTGCCAGCAGCTCCCAGGGGGGATCCGGTGAAGCTTTCTTT
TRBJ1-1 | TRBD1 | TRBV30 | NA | CAWSLIPGQGEAFF | TGTGCCTGGAGTCTGATCCCGGGACAGGGTGAAGCTTTCTTT
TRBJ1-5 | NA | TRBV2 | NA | CASTPTGGSNQPQHF | TGTGCCAGCACCCCCACCGGGGGTAGCAATCAGCCCCAGCATTTT
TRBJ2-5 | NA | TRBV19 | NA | CASSSRQEINQETQYF | TGTGCCAGTAGTTCCAGACAGGAGATTAACCAAGAGACCCAGTACTTC
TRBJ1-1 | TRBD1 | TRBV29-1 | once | CSVPRGQNTEAFF | TGCAGCGTTCCCAGGGGGCAGAACACTGAAGCTTTCTTT
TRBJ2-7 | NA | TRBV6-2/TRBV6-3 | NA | CASSYRQVFYF | TGTGCCAGCAGTTACCGACAGGTATTTTACTTC
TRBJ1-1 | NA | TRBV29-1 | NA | CSVEGLQNTEAFF | TGCAGCGTTGAAGGACTCCAGAACACTGAAGCTTTCTTT
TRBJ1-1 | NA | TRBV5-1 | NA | CASSSQGPTEAFF | TGCGCCAGCAGCTCACAGGGCCCCACTGAAGCTTTCTTT
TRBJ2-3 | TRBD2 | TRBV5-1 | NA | CASSLVTGGPGDTQYF | TGCGCCAGCAGCTTGGTAACGGGGGGGCCTGGTGATACGCAGTATTTT
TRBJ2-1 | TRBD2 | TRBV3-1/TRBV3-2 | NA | CASSPSGGAYNEQFF | TGTGCCAGCAGCCCTAGCGGGGGGGCCTACAATGAGCAGTTCTTC
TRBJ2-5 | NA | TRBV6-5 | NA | CASSKGLAPPETQYF | TGTGCCAGCAGCAAGGGACTGGCACCTCCTGAGACCCAGTACTTC